This T cell receptor (beta chain) was identified in a study of blood T cell repertoires in COVID-19 (dated by TCRdb to the early 2020s). About the study as a whole: Samples from collaborators originated in the United States, Italy and Spain and spanned both the acute and convalescent phases of COVID-19. The material from the prospective study consisted of cDNA or gDNA derived from T cells, B-cell-depleted T cells, or PBMCs. The dataset comprised deeply sampled blood TCRbeta repertoires from subjects exposed to, actively infected with, or recovered from COVID-19. The repertoires were released in a freely available public database meant as a resource for research on the immune response to SARS-CoV-2. The samples were drawn from the first 160 participants of the ongoing ImmuneRACE study and from some 1,300 subjects provided by 6 global collaborators. Sample metadata almost always included a de-identified subject ID, COVID-19 status, age in years and sex. HLA class I and class II types, where available, came from metadata supplied by the sample provider rather than from assay-based typing.

Comments on this clone: It lacks a known antigen. Base-call qualities are not available, and no considerably larger clone is one nucleotide away.

From a lookup of the germline V gene, CDR1 and CDR2 are KGHSH and LQKENI. The CDR3 starts with the cysteine, ends with the phenylalanine, and has 17 residues. The entry retains the CDR3 DNA only, 51 bases that are in frame from base 1. Germline trimming amounts to 0 bases on V and 8 bases on J, with 12 as the count of junction bases outside the gene matches. What the authors observed across the whole study: The quantity of clinical and demographic metadata differed by source and by participant and was supplied without curation.

TCRbeta CDR3 regions were amplified from genomic DNA by means of the immunoSEQ Assay, a bias-controlled multiplex PCR. For the original study's pipeline: The number of nucleated cells in each sample was estimated from the amplification of reference gene primers within the assay. Sequence reads were collapsed and filtered to measure the absolute abundance of every unique TCRbeta CDR3 rearrangement. For each sample, productive Simpson clonality was calculated as the square root of Simpson's diversity index across productive rearrangements. TCRdb re-hosts the immuneACCESS table, in-frame sequences only. Its copies lack some clones; in the studies checked, an unresolved V gene accounts for under half of them, and the cause for the rest is not known. V and J calls plus clone size are reproduced from that table; the DNA served to infer D and trimming. For this sample the table gives tens of thousands of clones, of which roughly four fifths were detected only once. Of the sample, approximately 25% is held by the ten largest clones.

Collaborating institutions collected whole blood in K2EDTA tubes following their own protocols. For TCRbeta analysis, collaborator samples were shipped as frozen whole blood, as isolated PBMCs, or as DNA extracted from either sample type. This sequence uses TRBV18 and TRBJ2-1, with TRBD1 matching 8 junction bases. Sequencing was performed on peripheral blood. This sequence was found in a human donor in a cohort sampled during active COVID-19. The DNA is TGTGCCAGCTCACCACCGGGACAGGCGGGCTTACGGGATGAGCAGTTCTTC. This yields the protein CASSPPGQAGLRDEQFF.